The 13 T cell receptor beta chains in this list originate from one sample, sequenced in a study of kidney transplant recipient with SARS-CoV-2 infection. TCRdb ran MiXCR on the reads and lists one entry per CDR3 protein. This table has 250,000 or so distinct CDR3 sequences, about 30% appearing once. The material was a blood sample, obtained at baseline and on roughly day 110 from a kidney transplant recipient. Receptors originate from a male patient between 25 and 39 years old who had COVID-19 and was a kidney transplant recipient. Some T cells may be the graft donor's.

The V gene is TRBV10-1, the J gene TRBJ1-1; weak D call: TRBD1 (5 bases). Germline-derived CDR1 and CDR2 are WNHNN and SYGVQD (reference sequence). V lost 4 bases and J lost 6, with 27 bases in between. The CDR3 consists of 18 residues. The CDR3 sequence is CASSGGQETERVKAEAFF. CDR3 sequence (DNA): TGCGCCAGCAGTGGTGGGCAAGAGACAGAGAGGGTTAAGGCTGAAGCTTTCTTT.

This clonotype was observed a handful of times. At one end, the junction sequence differs from germline, possibly due to a read error. The chain combines TRBV20-1 with TRBJ1-2, with unresolved D. This CDR3 is built from 16 residues. Germline CDR1 is DFQATT and CDR2 is SNEGSKA (reference sequence). The CDR3 reads CSAAVKLFRKTYVYTF. The DNA for the CDR3 is TGCAGTGCTGCAGTCAAGCTGTTTCGAAAGACCTATGTCTACACCTTC.

Many counts were recorded for this clonotype. The chain joins TRBV7-2 to TRBJ1-2; D might be TRBD1 (5 bases). Germline lookup yields CDR1 SGHTA and CDR2 FQGNSA. Deletions cut 3 bases from V and 4 bases from J, with 21 bases between. This CDR3 region has 17 residues. The CDR3 sequence is CASSFRGRDGKTYGYTF. In DNA form, the CDR3 reads TGTGCCAGCAGCTTCCGGGGCAGAGACGGAAAGACCTATGGCTACACCTTC. The full variable domain, with the rest looked up from reference TRBV7-2 and TRBJ1-2, is GAGVSQSPSNKVTEKGKDVELRCDPISGHTALYWYRQSLGQGLEFLIYFQGNSAPDKSGLPSDRFSAERTGGSVSTLTIQRTQQEDSAVYLCASSFRGRDGKTYGYTFGSGTRLTVV.

At least ten counts were recorded for this clonotype. The rearrangement uses TRBV14 and TRBJ2-5, with 8 bases aligning to TRBD1. Near its end, the DNA agrees better with TRBJ2-7, so the J call may be wrong. Germline assignment: CDR1 SGHDN and CDR2 FVKESK. The CDR3 is 16 residues long. The CDR3 region is CASSQMGQVLSYEQYF. The CDR3 DNA is TGTGCCAGCAGCCAGATGGGACAGGTGCTATCCTACGAGCAGTACTTC.

Remarks on this clonotype: A much larger clone lies a single base off, so this may be a read error. The chain joins TRBV7-6 to TRBJ1-2, with D unclear. CDR3 size: 17 residues. Germline V gives CDR1 SGHVS, CDR2 FNYEAQ. The V gene lost 5 bases and the J gene lost 4 bases, with 23 bases spanning the gap. The CDR3 spells CASSNQDESRKAYGYTF. The CDR3 DNA is TGTGCCAGCAGCAATCAGGATGAATCTCGAAAGGCCTATGGCTACACCTTC.

This clonotype was observed a few times. The chain has TRBV7-9 and TRBJ2-3, with 8 bases identical to TRBD2. Trimming cost V 1 base and J 5 bases; bases outside gene matches: 14. The V gene's germline CDR1 is SEHNR and CDR2 FQNEAQ (reference sequence). The CDR3 is 18 amino acids. The CDR3 protein is CASSLGPSNGRARDTQYF. The DNA of the CDR3 is TGTGCCAGCAGCTTAGGGCCCTCTAACGGGAGGGCCAGAGATACGCAGTATTTT.

This clonotype was detected a few times. This chain links TRBV4-3 with TRBJ2-3; D unclear. The CDR3 extends over 15 amino acids. V lost 4 bases to trimming and J lost 1 base, with 12 bases between them. CDR1 and CDR2 (germline): LGHNA, YSLEER. The CDR3 is CASSPGGRGTDTQYF. In DNA form, the CDR3 reads TGCGCCAGCAGCCCTGGCGGACGAGGCACAGATACGCAGTATTTT.

As to this clonotype: A much larger clone sits a single nucleotide away, making a read error possible. V usage is TRBV15 and J usage is TRBJ1-2, with D uncertain. The CDR3 runs 17 residues. Germline-derived CDR1 and CDR2 are LNHNV and YYDKDF (reference sequence). The chain's CDR3 is CATSGTRRCGKTYGHTF. CDR3 nucleotide sequence: TGTGCCACCAGCGGTACCCGAAGGTGTGGAAAGACCTATGGCCACACCTTC.

This clonotype was recorded many times. The CDR3 DNA reads as TGTGCCAGCAGCCAAGAGAAAGGGGGCATAATCGCAGATACGCAGTATTTT. Amino acid sequence: CASSQEKGGIIADTQYF. The chain recombines TRBV3-1 with TRBJ2-3; 7 bases line up with TRBD1. CDR3 length: 17 amino acids. Germline assignment: CDR1 LGHDT and CDR2 YNNKEL (reference sequence). V shed 0 bases and J 4 bases; nucleotides not matched to a gene: 10.

This clonotype was detected many times. The rearrangement links TRBV21-1 to TRBJ2-7; whether TRBD2, the table's D call, matches the DNA was not checked. TRBV21-1 is labeled a pseudogene. This CDR3 comprises 10 residues. The CDR3 reads CASSWGGEYF. The CDR3 region has the DNA TGTGCCAGCAGTTGGGGAGGGGAGTACTTC.

The rearrangement joins TRBV19 to TRBJ1-4; D is ambiguous. The CDR3 runs to 13 residues. Looked up from germline, CDR1 is LNHDA and CDR2 is SQIVND (reference sequence). Trimming took off 6 bases at V and 0 bases at J, with 5 bases between the two ends. The CDR3 is CASSHSTNEKLFF. For the CDR3, the DNA is TGTGCCAGTAGCCACTCAACTAATGAAAAACTGTTTTTT.

This clonotype was counted many times. The V and J genes are TRBV5-6 and TRBJ1-1, with 12 bases identical to TRBD1. V lost 4 bases, J lost 6 bases, and 4 bases stayed unmatched. This CDR3 has 14 amino acids. Germline CDR1 SGHDT, CDR2 YYEEEE. As DNA, the CDR3 is TGTGCCAGCAGCCAGGGACAGGGGGCCTCTGAAGCTTTCTTT. It yields the protein CASSQGQGASEAFF.

This clonotype was recorded at least ten times. This chain links TRBV20-1 with TRBJ1-5; D gene ambiguous. CDR1 is DFQATT and CDR2 is SNEGSKA in the germline V gene (reference sequence). The CDR3 runs to 13 residues. The V end was cut by 1 base, the J end by 6 bases, with 10 bases between. The CDR3: CSARVEGAQPQHF. The CDR3 nucleotides read TGCAGTGCTAGAGTTGAGGGTGCTCAGCCCCAGCATTTT.